This T cell receptor (beta chain) derives from a study of T-cell reconstitution after alpha-beta-depleted transplantation in children. Study conclusions and caveats: Alpha-beta T cells present about two months after transplant were reported to originate from several hundred expanded graft clones. T cells produced anew were the main source of T-cell counts and diversity one year after transplant.

Per germline, CDR1 SGHRS and CDR2 YFSETQ. The ends were cut back, 8 bases at V and 4 bases at J, with 16 bases in the middle. This CDR3 spans 14 amino acids. This clonotype was observed at least ten times. What it binds is unknown. For TCRbeta, the library was prepared with unique molecular identifiers. MiXCR, run by TCRdb on the PCR reads, gives a single entry per CDR3 protein. The sample lists about 160,000 distinct CDR3 sequences; approximately 12% were seen once. This clonotype originated in a boy between 2 and 10 years old with acute myeloid leukemia, due to receive a stem cell transplant. The specimen comprised PBMCs, sampled before TCRalphabeta/CD19-depleted stem cell transplant. The V call is TRBV5-1, the J call TRBJ2-1; TRBD1 is a possible D gene (6 bases). The CDR3 sequence is CASSPGTPYNEQFF. In DNA form, the CDR3 reads TGCGCCAGTAGCCCCGGGACACCTTACAATGAGCAGTTCTTC.